One sample yielded the 13 T cell receptor beta chains listed below, sequenced in a study of blood T cell repertoires in COVID-19. Repertoires were generated with immunoSEQ multiplex PCR, while TCRdb's copy carries only in-frame clones and drops some. The data hold 15,000 to 20,000 clones, with 88% observed a single time. Sequences were obtained from peripheral blood. These receptors were obtained from a human donor in a cohort sampled during active COVID-19.

This sequence joins TRBV11-3 and TRBJ2-1; 9 bases are a match to TRBD2. Trimming removed 1 base from V and 8 bases from J; junction bases left unmatched: 9. CDR1 is SGHNT and CDR2 is YENEEA in the germline V gene. The CDR3 is 16 amino acids. CDR3 DNA sequence: TGTGCCAGCAGCTTAGGGTATAGCGGGAGTAACGATGAGCAGTTCTTC. It encodes CASSLGYSGSNDEQFF.

The genes are TRBV3-1 (or the pseudogene TRBV3-2) and TRBJ2-7, with TRBD2 identical over 7 bases. The CDR3 contains 14 residues. CDR1 and CDR2 (germline): LGHDT, YNNKEL (reference sequence). V was pared by 7 bases and J by 3 bases, with 9 bases of the junction left unmatched. The DNA for the CDR3 is TGTGCCAGCACCCCGGGACTACCGATCTACGAGCAGTACTTC. It codes for CASTPGLPIYEQYF.

The gene calls are TRBV10-2 and TRBJ1-1; 9 bases line up with TRBD1. The ends lost 6 bases at V and 1 base at J; junction bases unmatched: 3. This CDR3 is built from 14 residues. Germline values: CDR1 WSHSY, CDR2 SAAADI. Here the CDR3 reads CASRLQGANTEAFF. Here the CDR3 DNA reads TGCGCCAGCAGACTACAGGGGGCGAACACTGAAGCTTTCTTT.

The rearrangement uses TRBV6-5 and TRBJ2-4, with D maybe TRBD2 (6 bases). Per the germline V gene, CDR1 is MNHEY and CDR2 is SVGAGI. The CDR3 extends over 14 amino acids. V gave up 6 bases and J gave up 5 bases, with 14 bases separating them. CDR3 loop: CASRGGQGQNIQYF. CDR3 bases: TGTGCCAGCAGGGGGGGTCAAGGCCAAAACATTCAGTACTTC.

The V gene is TRBV2, the J gene TRBJ2-2; the match to TRBD2 covers 10 bases. Germline assignment: CDR1 SNHLY and CDR2 FYNNEI. The CDR3 spans 16 residues. V trimming: 5 bases; J trimming: 1 base; junction bases outside the gene matches: 4. The CDR3 sequence is CASSSLAGGNTGELFF. The CDR3 coding sequence is TGTGCCAGCAGTTCCTTAGCGGGAGGGAACACCGGGGAGCTGTTTTTT.

The chain recombines TRBV7-9 with TRBJ2-7, with unresolved D. Germline V gene lookup returns CDR1 SEHNR and CDR2 FQNEAQ (reference sequence). The CDR3 contains 12 residues. Trimming took off 3 bases at V and 3 bases at J, with 6 bases between the two ends. In DNA form, the CDR3 reads TGTGCCAGCAGCTTTCGCGGCTACGAGCAGTACTTC. It yields the protein CASSFRGYEQYF.

The chain carries TRBV5-1 and TRBJ2-3; 11 bases agree with TRBD2. V was clipped by 4 bases and J by 8 bases; unmatched bases: 6. CDR1 and CDR2 from the germline V gene are SGHRS and YFSETQ. The CDR3 loop spans 14 amino acids. The DNA of the CDR3 is TGCGCCAGCAGCCGGTTACTAGCGGGAGCTACGCAGTATTTT. Its translation is CASSRLLAGATQYF. The full variable domain, with the rest looked up from reference TRBV5-1 and TRBJ2-3, is KAGVTQTPRYLIKTRGQQVTLSCSPISGHRSVSWYQQTPGQGLQFLFEYFSETQRNKGNFPGRFSGRQFSNSRSEMNVSTLELGDSALYLCASSRLLAGATQYFGPGTRLTVL.

The chain couples TRBV9 to TRBJ1-5; D is unresolved. The CDR3 is 13 residues long. Trimming took 2 bases from V and 5 from J, leaving 8 bases between them. CDR1 is SGDLS and CDR2 is YYNGEE in the germline V gene. The CDR3: CASSVGLDQPQHF. As DNA, the CDR3 is TGTGCCAGCAGCGTCGGACTTGATCAGCCCCAGCATTTT.

The chain employs TRBV6-6 and TRBJ2-3; 9 nucleotides align to TRBD2. The CDR3 extends over 13 amino acids. V lost 7 bases, J lost 6 bases, and 5 bases stayed unmatched. Germline loops: CDR1 MNHNY, CDR2 SVGAGI (reference sequence). CDR3 nucleotide sequence: TGTGCCAGCACGCGGGAGGGCCGCGATACGCAGTATTTT. It encodes CASTREGRDTQYF.

The chain joins TRBV2 to TRBJ1-1, with D unclear. In germline, CDR1 is SNHLY, CDR2 FYNNEI. V was trimmed by 6 bases and J by 7 bases, leaving 12 bases between them. The CDR3 runs to 12 residues. DNA for the CDR3: TGTGCCAGCAGCCCAGGCCTCTTTGAAGCTTTCTTT. Protein sequence: CASSPGLFEAFF.

The chain carries TRBV7-6 and TRBJ2-1, with 8 bases that match TRBD1. The CDR3 consists of 15 residues. The junction had 7 bases not matched to a gene; V was cut back by 5 bases and J by 4 bases. From germline, CDR1 is SGHVS and CDR2 FNYEAQ. The CDR3 nucleotides are TGTGCCAGCAGCCCAGGACAGGGATCGTACAATGAGCAGTTCTTC. This gives the protein CASSPGQGSYNEQFF.

This clone came up once. CDR3 sequence: CATSDGVQGTEAFF. CDR3 DNA: TGTGCCACCAGTGATGGGGTCCAGGGCACTGAAGCTTTCTTT. J is TRBJ1-1 and V is TRBV24-1, with D maybe TRBD1 (5 bases). The length of the CDR3 is 14 residues. Germline lookup yields CDR1 KGHDR and CDR2 SFDVKD. The V and J ends lost 3 bases and 4 bases respectively, with 11 bases between them.

The chain joins TRBV7-9 to TRBJ2-7; weak D call: TRBD2 (5 bases). The CDR3 totals 12 residues. In germline, CDR1 is SEHNR, CDR2 FQNEAQ (reference sequence). V was pared by 5 bases and J by 2 bases, with 7 bases between. This CDR3 reads CASSEGAYEQYF. The CDR3 DNA reads TGTGCCAGCAGCGAGGGAGCCTACGAGCAGTACTTC.